Ten or more counts support the clone carrying this TCR beta chain. Its cognate antigen is unknown. CDR3 size: 14 residues. Germline trimming cut 4 bases from V and 2 bases from J; bases unmatched to any gene: 3. Germline V CDR1 and CDR2: SGHTA, FQGTGA. These data belong to a study of blood T cells in healthy people across ages. A second 7 to 11 cycle PCR used barcoded and J-beta primers. MiXCR, applied by TCRdb to the 5' RACE reads, yields one record per CDR3 protein. This table holds about 400,000 distinct CDR3 sequences, roughly half found once. Study outcomes and limitations: Fewer expanded clones and more diversity marked long-lived versus aged donors. Age brought a roughly linear fall in TCR beta diversity measured per million T cells. There was no known CMV status for donors, so expanded clonotype changes were possibly confounded.

Sequencing input: blood. This chain connects TRBV7-3 to TRBJ2-3; 7 nucleotides match TRBD1. This clonotype was obtained from a man aged 55-75 years in good health. The DNA of the CDR3 is TGTGCCAGCAGCTCGGGACAGAACACAGATACGCAGTATTTT. This translates into CASSSGQNTDTQYF.